These 8 T cell receptor beta chains originate from one sample sequenced in a study of identical twins. TCRdb re-analysed the 5' RACE reads in MiXCR, keeping a single row per CDR3 protein. The table has 1.5 million to 2 million distinct CDR3 sequences, roughly 35% seen once; the top ten hold roughly 0.3%. The sample consisted of cord blood. All receptors derive from a newborn girl in good health.

This clonotype was counted between two and nine times. This chain uses TRBV7-9 with TRBJ2-3, with TRBD2 identical over 10 bases. Germline V lookup: CDR1 SEHNR, CDR2 FQNEAQ (reference sequence). With 1 base clipped from V and 12 bases from J, the junction kept 7 bases outside the gene matches. The CDR3 loop spans 14 amino acids. CDR3 in amino acids: CASSLGTSGLNQYF. CDR3 coding DNA: TGTGCCAGCAGCTTAGGGACTAGCGGACTCAATCAGTATTTT.

The DNA of the CDR3 is TGTGCCAGCAGTTTATTACCCCGGGACTCCTACAATGAGCAGTTCTTC. Encoded protein: CASSLLPRDSYNEQFF. This chain connects TRBV27 to TRBJ2-1, with a possible D match to TRBD2 (5 bases). V was cut by 1 base and J by 0 bases, with 10 bases left in between. Germline assignment: CDR1 MNHEY and CDR2 SMNVEV (reference sequence). This CDR3 region has 16 residues.

There are a few counts of this clonotype. The rearrangement joins TRBV27 to TRBJ2-6; D uncertain. Germline CDR1 reads MNHEY; CDR2 reads SMNVEV (reference sequence). The CDR3 extends over 19 amino acids. The ends were cut back, 2 bases at V and 1 base at J, with 18 bases in the middle. This chain's CDR3 is CASSLRFNRVLSGANVLTF. The CDR3, as DNA: TGTGCCAGCAGTTTACGGTTTAACAGAGTCCTATCTGGGGCCAACGTCCTGACTTTC. Full variable domain (outside the CDR3, taken from reference TRBV27 and TRBJ2-6): EAQVTQNPRYLITVTGKKLTVTCSQNMNHEYMSWYRQDPGLGLRQIYYSMNVEVTDKGDVPEGYKVSRKEKRNFPLILESPSPNQTSLYFCASSLRFNRVLSGANVLTFGAGSRLTVL.

This clonotype has ten or more counts. This may come from a read error, since a much larger clone is one base off. CDR3 amino acids: CSVDRGNEQYF. As DNA, the CDR3 is TGCAGCGTTGACAGGGGGAACGAGCAGTACTTC. The V gene is TRBV29-1, the J gene TRBJ2-7, with 7 bases that match TRBD1. The germline V gene encodes CDR1 SQVTM and CDR2 ANQGSEA. This CDR3 contains 11 residues. Germline trimming cut 3 bases from V and 5 bases from J; bases unmatched to any gene: 1.

This clonotype was counted a few times. V is TRBV6-5 and J is TRBJ1-2, with 9 bases that match TRBD1. With 5 bases clipped from V and 6 bases from J, the junction kept 4 bases outside the gene matches. The CDR3 has 13 amino acids. From germline, CDR1 is MNHEY and CDR2 SVGAGI. For the CDR3, the DNA is TGTGCCAGCAGTAAGTGGACAGGGGATGGCTACACCTTC. It encodes CASSKWTGDGYTF.

V gene TRBV6-6 combines with J gene TRBJ1-1; 7 bases map to TRBD1. V was pared by 6 bases and J by 2 bases, with 6 bases of the junction left unmatched. Germline V gives CDR1 MNHNY, CDR2 SVGAGI (reference sequence). The CDR3 contains 14 residues. The CDR3 loop reads CASRWDSSNTEAFF. In nucleotides, the CDR3 is TGTGCCAGCAGGTGGGACAGCTCAAACACTGAAGCTTTCTTT.

The chain joins TRBV2 to TRBJ2-2, with TRBD2 identical over 13 bases. V shed 11 bases and J 7 bases; nucleotides not matched to a gene: 7. CDR3 length equals 14 residues. Germline-derived CDR1 and CDR2 are SNHLY and FYNNEI. The CDR3 bases are TGTGCCGGCACTGGACTAGCGGGAGTCGGGGAGCTGTTTTTT. Translating gives CAGTGLAGVGELFF.

This chain joins TRBV4-1 and TRBJ2-7; a weak D match, TRBD1 (5 bases). This CDR3 spans 15 amino acids. The ends were cut back, 0 bases at V and 3 bases at J, with 12 bases in the middle. Germline CDR1 reads MGHRA; CDR2 reads YSYEKL. Here the CDR3 DNA reads TGCGCCAGCAGCCAAGAAGGCGGCAGGGTCTACGAGCAGTACTTC. It translates to CASSQEGGRVYEQYF.